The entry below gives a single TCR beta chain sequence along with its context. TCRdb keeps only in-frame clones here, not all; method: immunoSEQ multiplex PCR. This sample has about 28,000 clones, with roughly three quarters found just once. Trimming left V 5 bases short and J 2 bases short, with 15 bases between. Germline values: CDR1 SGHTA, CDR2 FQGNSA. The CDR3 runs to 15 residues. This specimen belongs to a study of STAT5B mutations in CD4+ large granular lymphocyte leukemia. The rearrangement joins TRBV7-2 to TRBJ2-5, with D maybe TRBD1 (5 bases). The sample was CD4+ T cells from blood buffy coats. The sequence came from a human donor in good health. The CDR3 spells CASSQAPQGQETQYF. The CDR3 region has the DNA TGTGCCAGCAGCCAAGCCCCCCAGGGTCAAGAGACCCAGTACTTC. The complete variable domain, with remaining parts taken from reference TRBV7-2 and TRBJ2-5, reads GAGVSQSPSNKVTEKGKDVELRCDPISGHTALYWYRQSLGQGLEFLIYFQGNSAPDKSGLPSDRFSAERTGGSVSTLTIQRTQQEDSAVYLCASSQAPQGQETQYFGPGTRLLVL.